One and the same sample provided the 22 T cell receptor beta chains below, sequenced in a study of blood T cell repertoires in COVID-19. Method: immunoSEQ multiplex PCR; TCRdb's copy keeps in-frame clones and lacks some. This table has just over 300,000 clones, just over 85% appearing once. The specimen was PBMCs or T cells enriched from blood (not recorded which). These receptors were taken from a man aged 30 to 45 who had recovered from COVID-19.

V and J are TRBV18 and TRBJ1-2; TRBD1 matches at 8 bases. Germline CDR1 is KGHSH and CDR2 is LQKENI. The junction had 5 bases not matched to a gene; V was cut back by 2 bases and J by 0 bases. There are 16 residues in the CDR3. DNA for the CDR3: TGTGCCAGCTCACCAACACAGGGGGACGCTAACTATGGCTACACCTTC. Its translation: CASSPTQGDANYGYTF.

The CDR3 DNA follows: TGCGCCAGCAGCTTGGAGGGGAACAGGGGGTTTGGTGAAGCTTTCTTT. Translated, it gives CASSLEGNRGFGEAFF. This chain connects TRBV5-1 to TRBJ1-1; 8 bases agree with TRBD1. The V gene's germline CDR1 is SGHRS and CDR2 YFSETQ. CDR3 length: 16 residues. Trimming took 0 bases from V and 7 from J; bases not matched to a gene: 11.

The chain carries TRBV7-2 and TRBJ2-7, with 7 bases matching TRBD2. The germline gives CDR1 SGHTA, CDR2 FQGNSA. Trimming cost V 1 base and J 4 bases; bases outside gene matches: 10. This CDR3 is 16 amino acids long. The CDR3 region is CASSLGIGLGRYEQYF. The CDR3 DNA reads as TGTGCCAGCAGCTTAGGTATCGGACTAGGGAGGTACGAGCAGTACTTC.

The chain employs TRBV7-6 and TRBJ2-1; the D gene is possibly TRBD2 (7 bases). The CDR3 length is 18 residues. Germline CDR1 is SGHVS and CDR2 is FNYEAQ. Trimming left V 10 bases short and J 6 bases short, with 31 bases between. In DNA form, the CDR3 reads TGTGCCACCAGTACGTCCAAGGGGGGGACGCTGAGGGCCAATGAGCAGTTCTTC. This translates into CATSTSKGGTLRANEQFF.

The chain employs TRBV21-1 and TRBJ1-1; the table gives TRBD1 as D, unverified against the DNA. TRBV21-1 is shown as a pseudogene. The CDR3 sequence is 15 residues long. CDR3 sequence: CASSNTTRVNTEAFF. As DNA, the CDR3 is TGTGCCAGCAGCAATACGACCAGGGTTAACACTGAAGCTTTCTTT.

J is TRBJ1-1 and V is TRBV19, with D possibly TRBD1 on 6 matching bases. The CDR3 totals 13 residues. V lost 3 bases and J 6 bases, leaving 11 bases between the germline ends. Per the germline V gene, CDR1 is LNHDA and CDR2 is SQIVND (reference sequence). The CDR3 bases are TGTGCCAGTAGTATCAAACAGGGCGCTGAAGCTTTCTTT. As protein: CASSIKQGAEAFF. Full variable domain (missing parts from reference TRBV19 and TRBJ1-1): DGGITQSPKYLFRKEGQNVTLSCEQNLNHDAMYWYRQDPGQGLRLIYYSQIVNDFQKGDIAEGYSVSREKKESFPLTVTSAQKNPTAFYLCASSIKQGAEAFFGQGTRLTVV.

In this sample, this clone turned up a few times. This chain connects TRBV19 to TRBJ1-1, with 7 bases identical to TRBD1. Looked up from germline, CDR1 is LNHDA and CDR2 is SQIVND (reference sequence). Losses at the gene ends were 5 bases for V and 6 bases for J; bases not matched to a gene: 9. This CDR3 is 14 amino acids long. CDR3 residues: CASSLIQGRAEAFF. The CDR3 nucleotides read TGTGCCAGTAGTTTAATACAGGGGCGGGCTGAAGCTTTCTTT.

The rearrangement links TRBV2 to TRBJ1-2; TRBD1 agrees at 7 bases. This CDR3 has 12 amino acids. Germline lookup yields CDR1 SNHLY and CDR2 FYNNEI. V shed 8 bases, J shed 8 bases, and the junction held 8 bases outside the gene matches. In DNA form, the CDR3 reads TGTGCCAGCGTCAGGGGGGCGGAAGGCTACACCTTC. It is translated as CASVRGAEGYTF. The whole variable domain, remainder taken from reference TRBV2 and TRBJ1-2, is EPEVTQTPSHQVTQMGQEVILRCVPISNHLYFYWYRQILGQKVEFLVSFYNNEISEKSEIFDDQFSVERPDGSNFTLKIRSTKLEDSAMYFCASVRGAEGYTFGSGTRLTVV.

The J gene is TRBJ2-7, the V gene TRBV11-2; a weak D match, TRBD2 (6 bases). This CDR3 contains 15 residues. CDR1 and CDR2 (germline): SGHAT, FQNNGV. With 1 base removed from V and 7 bases from J, the gap between germline ends came to 17 bases. The CDR3 here is CASSLVGRGFGEQYF. The CDR3 DNA sequence: TGTGCCAGCAGCTTAGTCGGGAGAGGGTTTGGGGAGCAGTACTTC.

This clone showed up just a few times. This rearrangement joins TRBV7-9 to TRBJ1-5; D remains unclear. This CDR3 has 12 amino acids. Germline values: CDR1 SEHNR, CDR2 FQNEAQ (reference sequence). V was pared by 3 bases and J by 6 bases, with 6 bases between. The CDR3 DNA is TGTGCCAGCAGCTTTAGCGGTCAGCCCCAGCATTTT. This gives the protein CASSFSGQPQHF.

CDR3 region: CASSLQNSYEQYF. The CDR3 DNA reads as TGTGCCAGCAGTTTACAGAACTCCTACGAGCAGTACTTC. The chain recombines TRBV28 with TRBJ2-7; D remains unclear. Deletions cut 2 bases from V and 0 bases from J, with 5 bases between. This CDR3 is built from 13 residues. CDR1 is MDHEN and CDR2 is SYDVKM in the germline V gene.

This clone was seen a single time. The chain is built from TRBV7-9 and TRBJ1-2, with 8 bases lining up with TRBD1. The germline gives CDR1 SEHNR, CDR2 FQNEAQ (reference sequence). This CDR3 spans 13 amino acids. The J segment lost 2 bases and the V segment lost 7 bases, leaving 3 bases of the junction unmatched. The chain's CDR3 is CASIAGGNYGYTF. In DNA, the CDR3 is TGTGCCAGCATAGCAGGGGGCAACTATGGCTACACCTTC.

The J gene is TRBJ2-2, the V gene TRBV5-1, with 7 bases fitting TRBD1. The germline CDR1 and CDR2 sequences are SGHRS and YFSETQ. V trimming: 0 bases; J trimming: 6 bases; junction bases outside the gene matches: 5. This CDR3 has 15 residues. The CDR3 DNA is TGCGCCAGCAGCTTGGGACAGGGTTTCGCCGGGGAGCTGTTTTTT. Protein product: CASSLGQGFAGELFF.

The rearrangement uses TRBV5-1 and TRBJ1-5; D uncertain. The CDR3 extends over 13 amino acids. V was clipped by 0 bases and J by 4 bases, with 5 bases between them. The germline V gene has CDR1 SGHRS and CDR2 YFSETQ. This chain's CDR3 is CASSLDQNQPQHF. The CDR3 nucleotides are TGCGCCAGCAGCTTGGACCAGAATCAGCCCCAGCATTTT.

The chain joins TRBV5-1 to TRBJ2-3, with D tentatively TRBD2 (5 bases). Germline V gene data show CDR1 as SGHRS and CDR2 as YFSETQ. The CDR3 is 14 residues long. With 0 bases removed from V and 5 bases from J, the gap between germline ends came to 10 bases. The CDR3 spells CASSLGGPEDTQYF. The CDR3 DNA follows: TGCGCCAGCAGCTTGGGAGGGCCGGAAGATACGCAGTATTTT.

The chain joins TRBV9 to TRBJ1-1; D not resolved. CDR3 size: 13 residues. With 2 bases removed from V and 1 base from J, the gap between germline ends came to 6 bases. The germline gives CDR1 SGDLS, CDR2 YYNGEE. The CDR3 nucleotides read TGTGCCAGCAGCGTGCAGGAGAACACTGAAGCTTTCTTT. This sequence encodes CASSVQENTEAFF.

This chain links TRBV25-1 with TRBJ2-3; unclear D gene. V was clipped by 6 bases and J by 6 bases, with 13 bases between them. The CDR3 is 13 residues long. Germline V gives CDR1 MGHDK, CDR2 SYGVNS. The CDR3 spells CASSILTGDTQYF. The CDR3 coding sequence is TGTGCCAGCAGCATTCTAACTGGTGATACGCAGTATTTT.

Comment on this clone: Other DNA sequences in this specimen translate into the identical CDR3. The V gene is TRBV12-3 or TRBV12-4, the J gene TRBJ2-7; TRBD1 matches at 7 bases. The CDR3 length is 13 residues. V shed 4 bases and J 1 base; nucleotides not matched to a gene: 1. CDR3 region: CASSWDSSYEQYF. The CDR3 nucleotides are TGTGCCAGCAGTTGGGACAGTTCCTACGAGCAGTACTTC.

The gene calls are TRBV19 and TRBJ1-5; no definite D call. The length of the CDR3 is 11 residues. Germline lookup yields CDR1 LNHDA and CDR2 SQIVND (reference sequence). Trimming took off 5 bases at V and 11 bases at J, with 10 bases between the two ends. The CDR3 sequence: CASSSPGSQHF. CDR3 sequence (DNA): TGTGCCAGTAGTTCCCCCGGGTCCCAGCATTTT.

The chain combines TRBV15 with TRBJ2-1; 13 bases are shared with TRBD2. The junction had 5 bases not matched to a gene; V was cut back by 1 base and J by 8 bases. Germline lookup yields CDR1 LNHNV and CDR2 YYDKDF (reference sequence). This CDR3 is 16 amino acids long. Here the CDR3 reads CATSRGTSGGVDEQFF. DNA of the CDR3: TGTGCCACCAGCAGAGGAACTAGCGGGGGGGTAGATGAGCAGTTCTTC.

The chain is built from TRBV21-1 and TRBJ2-3; the D segment call TRBD2 is taken from the table without a DNA check. TRBV21-1 is tagged as a pseudogene. This CDR3 has 19 amino acids. In nucleotides, the CDR3 is TGTGCCAGCAGCAAAGGGTTGGGCAGGCTAGCGGGGGCCGTAGATACGCAGTATTTT. It specifies CASSKGLGRLAGAVDTQYF.

The V and J genes are TRBV28 and TRBJ1-6, with D possibly being TRBD1 (6 bases). The CDR3 extends over 16 amino acids. With 6 bases removed from V and 7 bases from J, the gap between germline ends came to 19 bases. The germline CDR1 and CDR2 sequences are MDHEN and SYDVKM. CDR3 coding DNA: TGTGCCAGCAGAACCCAAGGGTCAGGGGTCAATTCACCCCTCCACTTT. Translated, it gives CASRTQGSGVNSPLHF.